This TCR beta chain was captured in a study of T cells after yellow fever vaccination. V was trimmed by 3 bases and J by 5 bases, leaving 13 bases between them. The CDR3 contains 14 residues. Each CDR3 protein gets one entry after TCRdb re-called the 5' RACE reads with MiXCR. The sample includes more than 300,000 distinct CDR3 sequences, around 6.8% seen only once; the top ten take about a sixth. This rearrangement joins TRBV12-3 or TRBV12-4 to TRBJ1-2; D may be TRBD1 (5 bases). Sample: PBMCs, taken roughly 45 days after the first yellow fever vaccination. The source is a man younger than 35 who received the YFV17D yellow fever vaccine. The CDR3 DNA is TGTGCCAGCAGTTTTGGAGGGGCTGGGTATGGCTACACCTTC. Translating it yields CASSFGGAGYGYTF.